Below are 20 T cell receptor beta chains sequenced from a single sample in a study of OX40 agonist ivuxolimab in advanced cancers. Libraries were built with the immunoSEQ multiplex PCR assay. The source is immuneACCESS, and TCRdb retained only in-frame sequences with V and J called. Part of the clones is not carried over; for the studies checked, unresolved V genes explain less than half of this, and the remainder is unexplained. The sample has approximately 20,000 clones on record, approximately 87% of them singletons. The top ten clones comprise approximately 20% of the sample. Source: CD4+ or CD8+ T cells sorted from blood, taken in a trial of the OX40 agonist ivuxolimab. Receptors originate from an adult with an advanced solid tumor such as melanoma, head and neck, liver or kidney cancer.

The genes are TRBV10-1 and TRBJ2-2; no definite D call. The CDR3 extends over 11 amino acids. In germline, CDR1 is WNHNN, CDR2 SYGVQD (reference sequence). V shed 3 bases and J shed 7 bases, with 3 bases lying between them. In DNA, the CDR3 is TGCGCCAGCAGTGACCACGGGGAGCTGTTTTTT. Encoded protein: CASSDHGELFF.

This clone showed up just a few times. The V and J genes are TRBV28 and TRBJ1-2; maybe TRBD1 (5 bases). V lost 5 bases and J 4 bases, leaving 17 bases between the germline ends. The CDR3 is 15 residues long. CDR1 is MDHEN and CDR2 is SYDVKM in the germline V gene. The DNA of the CDR3 is TGTGCCAGCAGTCCCCTAGGTGGGGGTGGCTATGGCTACACCTTC. Translating gives CASSPLGGGGYGYTF.

The V call is TRBV7-9, the J call TRBJ1-2; D unclear. Between the trimmed V and J ends, which lost 1 base and 8 bases, there was a span of 11 bases. The germline gives CDR1 SEHNR, CDR2 FQNEAQ (reference sequence). The CDR3 consists of 13 residues. For the CDR3, the DNA is TGTGCCAGCAGCTTAGGCGTCGGTTACGGCTACACCTTC. This translates into CASSLGVGYGYTF.

The rearrangement links TRBV2 to TRBJ1-4, with D maybe TRBD1 (6 bases). The V gene lost 4 bases and the J gene lost 6 bases, with 12 bases spanning the gap. The CDR3 loop spans 14 amino acids. Per the germline V gene, CDR1 is SNHLY and CDR2 is FYNNEI. The CDR3: CASSGTDRYEKLFF. CDR3 coding DNA: TGTGCCAGCAGTGGGACAGACCGCTATGAAAAACTGTTTTTT.

This clone is medium-sized by share. CDR3 protein: CASSQGPGTLNTGELFF. The CDR3 DNA reads TGTGCCAGCAGCCAGGGACCGGGGACACTTAACACCGGGGAGCTGTTTTTT. The chain links TRBV14 to TRBJ2-2, with D possibly being TRBD1 (6 bases). CDR3 length: 17 residues. V shed 3 bases and J shed 2 bases, with 16 bases lying between them. Germline CDR1 reads SGHDN; CDR2 reads FVKESK.

The chain employs TRBV2 and TRBJ1-2; D gene uncertain. The germline V gene has CDR1 SNHLY and CDR2 FYNNEI. CDR3 length: 11 amino acids. Trimming cost V 6 bases and J 5 bases, with 7 bases left between them. The CDR3: CASRNGYGYTF. CDR3 DNA: TGTGCCAGCAGAAATGGTTATGGCTACACCTTC.

This chain uses TRBV5-4 with TRBJ2-5; the D is unclear. The V end lost 4 bases, the J end lost 0 bases, and 7 bases lay between the germline ends. Germline V gives CDR1 SGHNT, CDR2 YYREEE (reference sequence). The CDR3 contains 13 residues. The CDR3 sequence: CASSLSYQETQYF. For the CDR3, the DNA is TGTGCCAGCAGCCTATCATACCAAGAGACCCAGTACTTC. Filled out from reference TRBV5-4 and TRBJ2-5, the complete variable domain reads ETGVTQSPTHLIKTRGQQVTLRCSSQSGHNTVSWYQQALGQGPQFIFQYYREEENGRGNFPPRFSGLQFPNYSSELNVNALELDDSALYLCASSLSYQETQYFGPGTRLLVL.

The genes are TRBV6-5 and TRBJ1-5; the D is unclear. V gave up 5 bases and J gave up 2 bases, with 4 bases separating them. This CDR3 contains 12 residues. Germline values: CDR1 MNHEY, CDR2 SVGAGI. This CDR3 is CASSGGNQPQHF. The DNA for the CDR3 is TGTGCCAGCAGTGGGGGCAATCAGCCCCAGCATTTT.

The rearrangement links TRBV19 to TRBJ1-5; D gene uncertain. Trimming stripped 5 bases from V and 4 bases from J, with 15 bases between. Germline V gives CDR1 LNHDA, CDR2 SQIVND (reference sequence). The CDR3 is 15 residues long. The CDR3 protein is CASSLSLEANQPQHF. The CDR3 DNA reads TGTGCCAGTAGTTTATCGTTAGAGGCTAATCAGCCCCAGCATTTT.

The chain couples TRBV9 to TRBJ2-5, with D unclear. There are 14 residues in the CDR3. Trimming shortened V by 0 bases and J by 3 bases, and 9 bases separated the two germline ends. Per the germline V gene, CDR1 is SGDLS and CDR2 is YYNGEE. DNA for the CDR3: TGTGCCAGCAGCGTAGGTCTGGGGAAAGAGACCCAGTACTTC. Protein sequence: CASSVGLGKETQYF. Filled out from reference TRBV9 and TRBJ2-5, the complete variable domain reads DSGVTQTPKHLITATGQRVTLRCSPRSGDLSVYWYQQSLDQGLQFLIQYYNGEERAKGNILERFSAQQFPDLHSELNLSSLELGDSALYFCASSVGLGKETQYFGPGTRLLVL.

V usage is TRBV7-9 and J usage is TRBJ2-7, with unresolved D. CDR3 length: 14 amino acids. Between the trimmed V and J ends, which lost 0 bases and 6 bases, there was a span of 12 bases. Germline values: CDR1 SEHNR, CDR2 FQNEAQ (reference sequence). DNA for the CDR3: TGTGCCAGCAGCTTAGCGCTGGATATGGGCGAGCAGTACTTC. Protein product: CASSLALDMGEQYF.

The rearrangement links TRBV6-5 to TRBJ2-1; 7 positions match TRBD2. Trimming removed 0 bases from V and 9 bases from J; junction bases left unmatched: 8. The CDR3 totals 15 residues. Per germline, CDR1 MNHEY and CDR2 SVGAGI. CDR3 sequence reads: CASSYSPGGVGEQFF. The DNA for the CDR3 is TGTGCCAGCAGTTACTCACCGGGGGGAGTTGGTGAGCAGTTCTTC.

This chain joins TRBV15 and TRBJ2-3; TRBD1 matches 10 bases. Germline CDR1 reads LNHNV; CDR2 reads YYDKDF (reference sequence). This CDR3 has 15 residues. V dropped 5 bases and J dropped 5; count of bases not matched to a gene: 7. The CDR3 region is CATSGPGQGIDTQYF. CDR3 nucleotides: TGTGCCACCAGCGGGCCGGGACAGGGGATAGATACGCAGTATTTT.

The V call is TRBV14, the J call TRBJ1-2; the D gene is possibly TRBD1 (5 bases). Germline-derived CDR1 and CDR2 are SGHDN and FVKESK. The V gene lost 3 bases and the J gene lost 3 bases, with 11 bases spanning the gap. This CDR3 comprises 14 residues. The CDR3 sequence is CASSHGTIYYGYTF. CDR3 nucleotide sequence: TGTGCCAGCAGCCATGGGACTATTTACTATGGCTACACCTTC. The full variable domain, its missing parts supplied by reference TRBV14 and TRBJ1-2, is EAGVTQFPSHSVIEKGQTVTLRCDPISGHDNLYWYRRVMGKEIKFLLHFVKESKQDESGMPNNRFLAERTGGTYSTLKVQPAELEDSGVYFCASSHGTIYYGYTFGSGTRLTVV.

The V call is TRBV15, the J call TRBJ2-7; 12 nucleotides agree with TRBD2. With V trimmed by 5 bases and J by 1 base, 3 bases remained unmatched. This CDR3 contains 15 residues. Germline-derived CDR1 and CDR2 are LNHNV and YYDKDF (reference sequence). This CDR3 is CATSLGLAGSYEQYF. For the CDR3, the DNA is TGTGCCACCAGCCTCGGACTAGCGGGGTCCTACGAGCAGTACTTC. Complete variable domain (other parts from reference TRBV15 and TRBJ2-7): DAMVIQNPRYQVTQFGKPVTLSCSQTLNHNVMYWYQQKSSQAPKLLFHYYDKDFNNEADTPDNFQSRRPNTSFCFLDIRSPGLGDTAMYLCATSLGLAGSYEQYFGPGTRLTVT.

The chain is built from TRBV27 and TRBJ1-2; D is unresolved. V was pared by 0 bases and J by 4 bases, with 9 bases between. The CDR3 loop spans 14 amino acids. CDR1 and CDR2 (germline): MNHEY, SMNVEV (reference sequence). The CDR3: CASSLSIGSYGYTF. Here the CDR3 DNA reads TGTGCCAGCAGTTTATCGATTGGTTCCTATGGCTACACCTTC.

This clone showed up just once. The V call is TRBV11-2, the J call TRBJ1-2; 11 bases map to TRBD1. There are 16 residues in the CDR3. Unmatched junction bases numbered 9, after V lost 6 bases and J lost 3 bases. Germline V lookup: CDR1 SGHAT, CDR2 FQNNGV. CDR3 sequence: CASRPGQGGIDYGYTF. DNA of the CDR3: TGTGCCAGCAGGCCGGGACAGGGGGGTATTGACTATGGCTACACCTTC.

The chain has TRBV14 and TRBJ2-5; D is perhaps TRBD2 (6 bases). The germline V and J ends were trimmed by 1 base and 4 bases, with 13 bases remaining between them. Germline V gives CDR1 SGHDN, CDR2 FVKESK. CDR3 length: 15 amino acids. The CDR3, as DNA: TGTGCCAGCAGCCAAGGAATTGGGGGGAGAGAGACCCAGTACTTC. This encodes CASSQGIGGRETQYF.

V is TRBV5-1 and J is TRBJ2-7; D remains ambiguous. The germline V gene encodes CDR1 SGHRS and CDR2 YFSETQ. The CDR3 length is 16 residues. Trimming took 0 bases from V and 4 from J, leaving 17 bases between them. For the CDR3, the DNA is TGCGCCAGCAGCTTGGATGAGAGTCAGCCCGATTACGAGCAGTACTTC. It is translated as CASSLDESQPDYEQYF. Looking up the rest from reference TRBV5-1 and TRBJ2-7 gives the full variable domain: KAGVTQTPRYLIKTRGQQVTLSCSPISGHRSVSWYQQTPGQGLQFLFEYFSETQRNKGNFPGRFSGRQFSNSRSEMNVSTLELGDSALYLCASSLDESQPDYEQYFGPGTRLTVT.

A single count supports this clone. V gene TRBV7-8 combines with J gene TRBJ2-5; TRBD2 aligns across 8 bases. The V gene's germline CDR1 is SGHVS and CDR2 FQNEAQ. The CDR3 covers 18 residues. With 8 bases clipped from V and 5 bases from J, the junction kept 22 bases outside the gene matches. Here the CDR3 DNA reads TGTGCCAGCCAGCTTCTAGGAGGCGGGGGGACTCTCTCGGAGACCCAGTACTTC. Encoded protein: CASQLLGGGGTLSETQYF.